Presented here are 28 T cell receptor beta chains from one specimen sequenced in a study of T cell responses to AZD1222 COVID-19 vaccine. Profiling relied on immunoSEQ multiplex PCR, and the TCRdb table lists in-frame clones only, not all of them. The profile shows 150,000 to 200,000 clones, about 92% of them singletons. The sequencing used peripheral blood, collected on day 0 of AZD1222 vaccination. The receptors were sampled from an adult in good health.

The V and J genes are TRBV3-1 (or the pseudogene TRBV3-2) and TRBJ2-1; D is perhaps TRBD2 (6 bases). The CDR3 totals 18 residues. V lost 0 bases and J 0 bases, leaving 15 bases between the germline ends. CDR1 and CDR2 from the germline V gene are LGHDT and YNNKEL (reference sequence). CDR3 loop: CASSQEYQRARSYNEQFF. CDR3 DNA sequence: TGTGCCAGCAGCCAAGAATACCAGCGGGCCCGCTCCTACAATGAGCAGTTCTTC.

CDR3 bases: TGCGCCAGCAGCCCGGCCATTCCTTCCTACGAGCAGTACTTC. Its protein product is CASSPAIPSYEQYF. J is TRBJ2-7 and V is TRBV5-1; no clear D gene. Between the trimmed V and J ends, which lost 4 bases and 1 base, there was a span of 12 bases. CDR1 and CDR2 from the germline V gene are SGHRS and YFSETQ. This CDR3 region has 14 residues.

This CDR3 is CASSSQTNTEAFF. Written as DNA, the CDR3 is TGTGCCAGCAGCTCCCAAACGAACACTGAAGCTTTCTTT. The J gene is TRBJ1-1, the V gene TRBV27; unclear D gene. CDR1 is MNHEY, CDR2 SMNVEV, per germline (reference sequence). V shed 6 bases and J shed 1 base, with 9 bases lying between them. The length of the CDR3 is 13 residues.

The chain combines TRBV5-1 with TRBJ1-3, with TRBD1 matching 7 bases. The CDR3 has 17 residues. CDR1 and CDR2 (germline): SGHRS, YFSETQ. Trimming cost V 4 bases and J 0 bases; bases outside gene matches: 10. The CDR3, as DNA: TGCGCCAGCAGCAGGGACAGAGGGGGGGCCTCTGGAAACACCATATATTTT. The encoded protein is CASSRDRGGASGNTIYF. Based on the CDR3 plus reference TRBV5-1 and TRBJ1-3, the full variable domain is KAGVTQTPRYLIKTRGQQVTLSCSPISGHRSVSWYQQTPGQGLQFLFEYFSETQRNKGNFPGRFSGRQFSNSRSEMNVSTLELGDSALYLCASSRDRGGASGNTIYFGEGSWLTVV.

The rearrangement joins TRBV29-1 to TRBJ2-2; 10 positions agree with TRBD2. The V gene's germline CDR1 is SQVTM and CDR2 ANQGSEA. V lost 3 bases and J lost 7; bases outside the gene matches: 11. This CDR3 is 16 amino acids long. CDR3 in amino acids: CSVDASGSAGFGELFF. The CDR3 DNA reads as TGCAGCGTTGATGCTAGCGGGAGCGCGGGGTTCGGGGAGCTGTTTTTT.

The rearrangement joins TRBV28 to TRBJ1-2; D unclear. V shed 8 bases and J shed 8 bases, with 9 bases lying between them. CDR1 and CDR2 (germline): MDHEN, SYDVKM. This CDR3 is 10 amino acids long. The CDR3 DNA is TGTGCCAGCGGGCCTAGAGGCTACACCTTC. Protein product: CASGPRGYTF.

The chain combines TRBV5-1 with TRBJ1-4; 7 bases match TRBD1. The CDR3 length is 16 residues. CDR1 and CDR2 from the germline V gene are SGHRS and YFSETQ. Trimming cost V 5 bases and J 7 bases; bases outside gene matches: 14. The DNA of the CDR3 is TGCGCCAGCAGTAACTCCAGGACAGGCCCCACTGAAAAACTGTTTTTT. This encodes CASSNSRTGPTEKLFF.

CDR3 sequence reads: CASRTTGLQAFF. CDR3 bases: TGTGCCAGCAGAACAACAGGGCTTCAAGCTTTCTTT. This chain joins TRBV6-5 and TRBJ1-1; maybe TRBD1 (6 bases). The length of the CDR3 is 12 residues. Germline CDR1 is MNHEY and CDR2 is SVGAGI. The ends were cut back, 6 bases at V and 9 bases at J, with 14 bases in the middle.

The sample holds one count of this clone. The chain combines TRBV7-6 with TRBJ2-7; 10 nucleotides align to TRBD2. Germline CDR1 is SGHVS and CDR2 is FNYEAQ. The CDR3 is 16 residues long. The V gene end was trimmed by 5 bases and the J gene end by 3 bases; junction bases not matched to a gene: 10. CDR3 region: CASSRPISGGGYEQYF. The CDR3 DNA sequence: TGTGCCAGCAGCCGGCCGATAAGCGGGGGGGGCTACGAGCAGTACTTC. Variable domain in full (rest from reference TRBV7-6 and TRBJ2-7): GAGVSQSPRYKVTKRGQDVALRCDPISGHVSLYWYRQALGQGPEFLTYFNYEAQQDKSGLPNDRFSAERPEGSISTLTIQRTEQRDSAMYRCASSRPISGGGYEQYFGPGTRLTVT.

V and J are TRBV18 and TRBJ2-2; D is undetermined. V lost 6 bases, J lost 1 base, and 12 bases lay in between. CDR1 is KGHSH and CDR2 is LQKENI in the germline V gene. The CDR3 covers 15 residues. As DNA, the CDR3 is TGTGCCAGCTCTGCTCTGGACCAGAACACCGGGGAGCTGTTTTTT. This encodes CASSALDQNTGELFF. The complete variable domain, with remaining parts taken from reference TRBV18 and TRBJ2-2, reads NAGVMQNPRHLVRRRGQEARLRCSPMKGHSHVYWYRQLPEEGLKFMVYLQKENIIDESGMPKERFSAEFPKEGPSILRIQQVVRGDSAAYFCASSALDQNTGELFFGEGSRLTVL.

This clone appeared once. CDR3 sequence: CASSLGHPNQPQHF. CDR3 sequence (DNA): TGCGCCAGCAGCCTGGGACACCCCAATCAGCCCCAGCATTTT. The gene calls are TRBV5-1 and TRBJ1-5; TRBD1 might be the D (6 bases). Germline V gene data show CDR1 as SGHRS and CDR2 as YFSETQ. The CDR3 is 14 residues long. V was trimmed by 4 bases and J by 3 bases, leaving 11 bases between them.

The J gene is TRBJ1-2, the V gene TRBV12-3 or TRBV12-4; weak D call: TRBD1 (5 bases). CDR3 length equals 13 residues. The germline V and J ends were trimmed by 3 bases and 3 bases, with 8 bases remaining between them. The CDR3 here is CASSFRVDYGYTF. The CDR3 bases are TGTGCCAGCAGTTTCAGGGTAGACTATGGCTACACCTTC.

The sample holds one count of this clone. V usage is TRBV7-6 and J usage is TRBJ2-2; 13 positions match TRBD2. The ends lost 4 bases at V and 8 bases at J; junction bases unmatched: 7. Germline-derived CDR1 and CDR2 are SGHVS and FNYEAQ. This CDR3 is built from 16 residues. The CDR3 DNA is TGTGCCAGCAGCTACGGACTAGCGGGAGCGGGGGGGGAGCTGTTTTTT. As protein: CASSYGLAGAGGELFF.

This rearrangement joins TRBV6-6 to TRBJ2-1; D is tentatively TRBD1 or TRBD2 (5 bases each). The germline V and J ends were trimmed by 7 bases and 0 bases, with 13 bases remaining between them. CDR1 is MNHNY, CDR2 SVGAGI, per germline (reference sequence). The CDR3 runs to 15 residues. In DNA, the CDR3 is TGTGCCAGCACCCTACGGGGCAGCTCCTACAATGAGCAGTTCTTC. The encoded protein is CASTLRGSSYNEQFF.

The chain employs TRBV2 and TRBJ1-3, with no clear D. CDR3 length: 14 residues. Germline loops: CDR1 SNHLY, CDR2 FYNNEI. Trimming took off 5 bases at V and 0 bases at J, with 8 bases between the two ends. The CDR3 nucleotides read TGTGCCAGCAGTCTACAGCCCTCTGGAAACACCATATATTTT. It is translated as CASSLQPSGNTIYF.

The chain links TRBV12-5 to TRBJ1-2, with D perhaps TRBD1 (5 bases). Trimming cost V 6 bases and J 7 bases, with 15 bases left between them. The CDR3 covers 13 residues. Germline assignment: CDR1 LGHNT and CDR2 FRNRAP. CDR3 region: CASGPGTLFGYTF. CDR3 nucleotides: TGTGCTAGTGGCCCCGGGACCCTATTTGGCTACACCTTC.

This clone was counted only a few times. The rearrangement links TRBV21-1 to TRBJ1-1; the table's D gene call, TRBD1, was not cross checked with the DNA. TRBV21-1 is a documented pseudogene. The CDR3 sequence is 16 residues long. This CDR3 reads CASRPRDKGIDTEAFF. As DNA, the CDR3 is TGTGCCAGCCGACCTCGGGACAAAGGTATCGACACTGAAGCTTTCTTT.

The genes are TRBV28 and TRBJ2-1; TRBD2 matches 9 bases. There are 17 residues in the CDR3. After removal of 5 bases from V and 5 bases from J, the junction contained 13 bases not matched to a gene. Germline CDR1 and CDR2: MDHEN and SYDVKM. The CDR3 sequence is CASSPPLGSGRHNEQFF. DNA of the CDR3: TGTGCCAGCAGTCCTCCCCTGGGTAGCGGGAGACACAATGAGCAGTTCTTC.

The chain joins TRBV2 to TRBJ1-1, with D perhaps TRBD1 (5 bases). The CDR3 has 13 residues. Trimming removed 1 base at V and 5 bases at J, with 8 bases between. The V gene's germline CDR1 is SNHLY and CDR2 FYNNEI. CDR3 sequence (DNA): TGTGCCAGCAGTGAAGGAGAGGGGACTGAAGCTTTCTTT. Protein sequence: CASSEGEGTEAFF.

The CDR3, as DNA: TGTGCCAGCAGCCCTTCCAGACTTGTTTCCAGGGAGCTGTTTTTT. Residues: CASSPSRLVSRELFF. This chain joins TRBV7-2 and TRBJ2-2; D call uncertain. Trimming took 5 bases from V and 9 from J, leaving 19 bases between them. The CDR3 spans 15 residues. Germline CDR1 is SGHTA and CDR2 is FQGNSA. Full variable domain (outside the CDR3, taken from reference TRBV7-2 and TRBJ2-2): GAGVSQSPSNKVTEKGKDVELRCDPISGHTALYWYRQSLGQGLEFLIYFQGNSAPDKSGLPSDRFSAERTGGSVSTLTIQRTQQEDSAVYLCASSPSRLVSRELFFGEGSRLTVL.

The chain joins TRBV11-3 to TRBJ2-1; TRBD1 matches 10 bases. This CDR3 has 16 amino acids. The J segment lost 7 bases and the V segment lost 1 base, leaving 7 bases of the junction unmatched. The germline V gene encodes CDR1 SGHNT and CDR2 YENEEA. CDR3 sequence (DNA): TGTGCCAGCAGCTTAGGGGGGACAGGGGTAGCGAATGAGCAGTTCTTC. This translates into CASSLGGTGVANEQFF.

This rearrangement joins TRBV6-7 to TRBJ2-3; 10 nucleotides agree with TRBD2. TRBV6-7 is an ORF, and what it does is uncertain. V was clipped by 4 bases and J by 6 bases; unmatched bases: 13. The CDR3 consists of 17 residues. The DNA for the CDR3 is TGTGCCAGCAGTTGCTCTAGCGGGAGTCCACCCTGGGATACGCAGTATTTT. As protein: CASSCSSGSPPWDTQYF.

This clone was seen a single time. This sequence joins TRBV7-8 and TRBJ1-4; D gene unclear. There are 12 residues in the CDR3. V lost 4 bases and J 8 bases, leaving 8 bases between the germline ends. Germline assignment: CDR1 SGHVS and CDR2 FQNEAQ. In nucleotides, the CDR3 is TGTGCCAGCAGCTCCCAAGAGGAAAAACTGTTTTTT. This codes for CASSSQEEKLFF.

This chain uses TRBV11-2 with TRBJ2-7, with 7 bases aligning to TRBD1. Germline CDR1 reads SGHAT; CDR2 reads FQNNGV. The V gene end was trimmed by 1 base and the J gene end by 2 bases; junction bases not matched to a gene: 8. This CDR3 spans 16 amino acids. For the CDR3, the DNA is TGTGCCAGCAGCTTAGCCCGGACAGGCGGAACCTACGAGCAGTACTTC. Its translation is CASSLARTGGTYEQYF.

The chain joins TRBV19 to TRBJ2-2; D is perhaps TRBD1 (6 bases). Germline CDR1 is LNHDA and CDR2 is SQIVND (reference sequence). The CDR3 spans 16 residues. V was cut by 1 base and J by 4 bases, with 13 bases left in between. CDR3 amino acids: CASSIGAQGGTGELFF. CDR3 sequence (DNA): TGTGCCAGTAGTATAGGGGCACAGGGTGGCACCGGGGAGCTGTTTTTT.

The J gene is TRBJ2-7, the V gene TRBV4-1; D is perhaps TRBD2 (7 bases). The CDR3 has 17 residues. Germline CDR1 is MGHRA and CDR2 is YSYEKL. The V end lost 2 bases, the J end lost 0 bases, and 17 bases lay between the germline ends. The CDR3 region is CASSQPRGRESSYEQYF. The CDR3 DNA sequence: TGCGCCAGCAGCCAACCTCGGGGGCGGGAGAGCTCCTACGAGCAGTACTTC.

The V call is TRBV12-3 or TRBV12-4, the J call TRBJ1-5; D remains unclear. The CDR3 runs 12 residues. V was cut by 1 base and J by 9 bases, with 7 bases left in between. The CDR3 loop is CASSLGPGPQHF. The CDR3 DNA follows: TGTGCCAGCAGTTTAGGGCCGGGGCCCCAGCATTTT.

J is TRBJ1-5 and V is TRBV11-2, with D uncertain. Trimming stripped 2 bases from V and 0 bases from J, with 5 bases between. CDR1 SGHAT and CDR2 FQNNGV come from the germline V gene. The CDR3 runs to 14 residues. The CDR3 bases are TGTGCCAGCAGCTTAAGCTTTAGCAATCAGCCCCAGCATTTT. Its protein product is CASSLSFSNQPQHF.